This T cell receptor (beta chain) originates from a study of T cells in Graves' hyperthyroidism and ophthalmopathy. TCR beta CDR3 sequences were amplified from RNA transcripts. With the HTBI primer set, the TCR CDR3 went through a first round of RT-PCR. Each CDR3 protein is one row after TCRdb ran MiXCR on the multiplex PCR reads. The top ten clones hold 6.5% to 9% of a sample with approximately 700,000 distinct CDR3 sequences, about 45% of them seen once. Per the germline V gene, CDR1 is SGHRS and CDR2 is YFSETQ. V dropped 4 bases and J dropped 5; count of bases not matched to a gene: 9. The CDR3 covers 15 residues.

The sample comprised peripheral blood or thyroid tissue (not recorded which). The V gene is TRBV5-1, the J gene TRBJ1-5, with 7 positions matching TRBD1. This clonotype was sampled from an adult man with Graves' disease, either hyperthyroidism or ophthalmopathy (not recorded which). Here the CDR3 reads CASSLQTGRHQPQHF. In nucleotides, the CDR3 is TGCGCCAGCAGCCTCCAGACAGGGCGCCATCAGCCCCAGCATTTT.